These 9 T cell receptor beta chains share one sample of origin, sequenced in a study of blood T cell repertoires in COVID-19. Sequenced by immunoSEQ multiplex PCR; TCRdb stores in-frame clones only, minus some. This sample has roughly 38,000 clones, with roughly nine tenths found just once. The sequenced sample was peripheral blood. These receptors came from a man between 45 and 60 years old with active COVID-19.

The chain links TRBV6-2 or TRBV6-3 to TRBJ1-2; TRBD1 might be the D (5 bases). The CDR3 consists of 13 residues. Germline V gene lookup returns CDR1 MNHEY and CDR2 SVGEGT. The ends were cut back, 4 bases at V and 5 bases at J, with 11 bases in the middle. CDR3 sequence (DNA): TGTGCCAGCAGTTGGGGGACTCGGTATGGCTACACCTTC. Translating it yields CASSWGTRYGYTF.

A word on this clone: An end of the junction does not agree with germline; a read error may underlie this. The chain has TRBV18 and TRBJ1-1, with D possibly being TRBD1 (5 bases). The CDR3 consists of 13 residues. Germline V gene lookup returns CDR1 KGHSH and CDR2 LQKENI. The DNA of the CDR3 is TGTGCCAGCTCACCGGGGACTAAAAGATCGGATATCTTT. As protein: CASSPGTKRSDIF.

For the CDR3, the DNA is TGTGCCAGCACCCTACAGGGTTTTCTTGGAGAAAAACTGTTTTTT. Its protein is CASTLQGFLGEKLFF. The chain couples TRBV2 to TRBJ1-4; D is perhaps TRBD1 (6 bases). There are 15 residues in the CDR3. In germline, CDR1 is SNHLY, CDR2 FYNNEI. V lost 7 bases to trimming and J lost 8 bases, with 20 bases between them.

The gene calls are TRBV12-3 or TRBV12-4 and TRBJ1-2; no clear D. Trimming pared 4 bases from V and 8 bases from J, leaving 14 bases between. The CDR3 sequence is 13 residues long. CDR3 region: CASSWAGVYGYTF. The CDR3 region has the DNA TGTGCCAGCAGTTGGGCCGGGGTCTACGGCTACACCTTC.

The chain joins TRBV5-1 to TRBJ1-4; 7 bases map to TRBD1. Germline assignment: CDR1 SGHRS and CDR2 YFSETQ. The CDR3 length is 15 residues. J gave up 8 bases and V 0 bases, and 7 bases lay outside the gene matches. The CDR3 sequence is CASSLDPKGAEKLFF. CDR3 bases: TGCGCCAGCAGCTTGGACCCCAAGGGGGCAGAAAAACTGTTTTTT.

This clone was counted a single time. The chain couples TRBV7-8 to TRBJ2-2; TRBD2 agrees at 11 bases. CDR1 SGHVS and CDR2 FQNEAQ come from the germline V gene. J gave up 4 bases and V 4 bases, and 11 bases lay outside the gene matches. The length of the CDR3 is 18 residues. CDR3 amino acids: CASSSRLAGTVGTGELFF. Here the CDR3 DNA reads TGTGCCAGCAGCTCCAGACTAGCGGGGACGGTTGGCACCGGGGAGCTGTTTTTT.

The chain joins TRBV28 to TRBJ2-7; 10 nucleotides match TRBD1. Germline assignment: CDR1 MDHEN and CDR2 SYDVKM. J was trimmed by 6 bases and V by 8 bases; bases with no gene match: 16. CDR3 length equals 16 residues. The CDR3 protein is CASLGLDRGMEGEQYF. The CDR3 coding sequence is TGTGCCAGCTTGGGACTGGACAGGGGGATGGAGGGCGAGCAGTACTTC.

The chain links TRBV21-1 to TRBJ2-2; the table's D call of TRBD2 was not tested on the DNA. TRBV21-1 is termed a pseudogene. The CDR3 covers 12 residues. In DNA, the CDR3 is TGTGCCAGCTCCCCGGGAACCGGGGAGCTGTTTTTT. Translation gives CASSPGTGELFF.

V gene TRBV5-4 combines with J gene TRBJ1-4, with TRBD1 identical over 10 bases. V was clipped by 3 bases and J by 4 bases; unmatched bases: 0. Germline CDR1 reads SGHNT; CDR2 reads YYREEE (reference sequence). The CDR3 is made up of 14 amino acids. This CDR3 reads CASSWDRGNEKLFF. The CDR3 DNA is TGTGCCAGCAGCTGGGACAGGGGTAATGAAAAACTGTTTTTT.